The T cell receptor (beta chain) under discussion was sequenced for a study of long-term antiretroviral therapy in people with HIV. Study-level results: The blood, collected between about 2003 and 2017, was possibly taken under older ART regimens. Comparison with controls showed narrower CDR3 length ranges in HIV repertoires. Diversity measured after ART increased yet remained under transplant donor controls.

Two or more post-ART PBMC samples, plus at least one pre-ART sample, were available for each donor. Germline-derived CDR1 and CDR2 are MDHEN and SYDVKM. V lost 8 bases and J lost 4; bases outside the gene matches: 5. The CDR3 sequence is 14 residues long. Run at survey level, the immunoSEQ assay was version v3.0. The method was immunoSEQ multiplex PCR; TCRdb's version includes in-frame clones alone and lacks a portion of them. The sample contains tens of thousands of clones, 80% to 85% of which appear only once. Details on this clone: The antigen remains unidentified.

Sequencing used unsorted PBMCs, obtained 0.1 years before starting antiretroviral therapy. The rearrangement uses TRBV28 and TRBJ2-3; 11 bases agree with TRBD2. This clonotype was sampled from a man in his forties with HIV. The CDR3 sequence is CASVAGGRADTQYF. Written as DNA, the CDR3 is TGTGCCAGCGTAGCGGGGGGGAGGGCAGATACGCAGTATTTT.